What follows is one TCR beta chain and its context. This specimen belongs to a study of tissue T cells after allogeneic stem cell transplantation. The table came from immunoSEQ multiplex PCR; TCRdb's copy has only in-frame clones and leaves some out. The table includes more than 7,500 clones, roughly 50% detected once. The sequences come from tissue from the jejunum, collected at autopsy. This TCR was recovered from a female donor over 55 with lung cancer.

The CDR3 DNA reads TGTGCCAGCAGTTACGGACTAGCCTACAATGAGCAGTTCTTC. The encoded protein is CASSYGLAYNEQFF. This sequence joins TRBV6-2 or TRBV6-3 and TRBJ2-1, with TRBD2 identical over 7 bases. CDR1 MNHEY and CDR2 SVGEGT come from the germline V gene. CDR3 length equals 14 residues. Germline trimming cut 2 bases from V and 2 bases from J; bases unmatched to any gene: 0.